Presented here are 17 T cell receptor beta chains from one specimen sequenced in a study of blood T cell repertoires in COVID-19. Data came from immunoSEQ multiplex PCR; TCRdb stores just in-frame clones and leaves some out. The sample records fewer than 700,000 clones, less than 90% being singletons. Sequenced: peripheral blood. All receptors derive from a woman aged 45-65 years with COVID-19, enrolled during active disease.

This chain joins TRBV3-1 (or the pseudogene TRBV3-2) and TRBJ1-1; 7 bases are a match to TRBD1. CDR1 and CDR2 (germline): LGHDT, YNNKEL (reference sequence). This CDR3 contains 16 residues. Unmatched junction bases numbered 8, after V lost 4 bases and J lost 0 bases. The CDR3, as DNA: TGTGCCAGCAGCCCTCGGACAGGTTCTATGAACACTGAAGCTTTCTTT. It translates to CASSPRTGSMNTEAFF.

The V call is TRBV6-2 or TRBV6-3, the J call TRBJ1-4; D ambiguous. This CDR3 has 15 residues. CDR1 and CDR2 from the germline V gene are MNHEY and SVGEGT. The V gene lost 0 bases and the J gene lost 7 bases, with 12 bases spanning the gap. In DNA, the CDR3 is TGTGCCAGCAGTTACTCTCGGGTAGTGAGTGAAAAACTGTTTTTT. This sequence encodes CASSYSRVVSEKLFF.

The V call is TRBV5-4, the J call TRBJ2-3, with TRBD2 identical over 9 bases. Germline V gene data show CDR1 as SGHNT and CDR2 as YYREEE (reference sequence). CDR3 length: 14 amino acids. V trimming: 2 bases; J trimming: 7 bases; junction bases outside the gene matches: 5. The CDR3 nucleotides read TGTGCCAGCAGCTTAGTAGCGGGGGACAATACGCAGTATTTT. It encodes CASSLVAGDNTQYF.

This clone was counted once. The CDR3 region has the DNA TGTGCCAGCAGCAAAGCGTGTCAGGGGGTGGACGAGCAGTACTTC. Translated, it gives CASSKACQGVDEQYF. The genes are TRBV21-1 and TRBJ2-7; the table calls TRBD1, which could not be checked here. TRBV21-1 is flagged as a pseudogene. There are 15 residues in the CDR3.

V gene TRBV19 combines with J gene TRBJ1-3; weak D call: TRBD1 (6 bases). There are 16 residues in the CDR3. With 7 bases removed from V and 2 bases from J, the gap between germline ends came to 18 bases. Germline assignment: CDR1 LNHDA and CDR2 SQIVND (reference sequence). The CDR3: CASTRRGGAAGNTIYF. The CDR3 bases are TGTGCCAGTACCCGGAGGGGGGGCGCAGCTGGAAACACCATATATTTT. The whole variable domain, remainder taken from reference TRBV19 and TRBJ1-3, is DGGITQSPKYLFRKEGQNVTLSCEQNLNHDAMYWYRQDPGQGLRLIYYSQIVNDFQKGDIAEGYSVSREKKESFPLTVTSAQKNPTAFYLCASTRRGGAAGNTIYFGEGSWLTVV.

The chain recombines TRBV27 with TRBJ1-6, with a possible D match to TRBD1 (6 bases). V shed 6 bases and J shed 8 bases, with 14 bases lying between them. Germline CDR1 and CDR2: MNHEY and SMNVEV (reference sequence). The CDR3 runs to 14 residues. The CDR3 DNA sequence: TGTGCCAGCAGAAATAGGGGGTGGGATTCACCCCTCCACTTT. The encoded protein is CASRNRGWDSPLHF.

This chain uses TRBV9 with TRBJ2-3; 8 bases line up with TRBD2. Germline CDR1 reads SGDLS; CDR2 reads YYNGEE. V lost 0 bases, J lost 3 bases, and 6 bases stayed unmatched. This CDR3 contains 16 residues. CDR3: CASSVAGTRRTDTQYF. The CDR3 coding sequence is TGTGCCAGCAGCGTAGCTGGGACTAGGCGAACAGATACGCAGTATTTT.

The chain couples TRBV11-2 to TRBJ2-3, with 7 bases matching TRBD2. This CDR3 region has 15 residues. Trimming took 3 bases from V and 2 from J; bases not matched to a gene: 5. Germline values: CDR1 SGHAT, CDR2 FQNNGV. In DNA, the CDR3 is TGTGCCAGCAGCTTTTTTAGCGGGTTCACAGATACGCAGTATTTT. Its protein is CASSFFSGFTDTQYF. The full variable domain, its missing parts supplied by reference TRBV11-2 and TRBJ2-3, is EAGVAQSPRYKIIEKRQSVAFWCNPISGHATLYWYQQILGQGPKLLIQFQNNGVVDDSQLPKDRFSAERLKGVDSTLKIQPAKLEDSAVYLCASSFFSGFTDTQYFGPGTRLTVL.

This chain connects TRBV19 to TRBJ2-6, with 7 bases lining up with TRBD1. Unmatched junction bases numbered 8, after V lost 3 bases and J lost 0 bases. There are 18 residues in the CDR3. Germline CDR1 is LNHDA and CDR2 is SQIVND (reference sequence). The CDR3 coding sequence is TGTGCCAGTAGTATCTGGGACAGCGCCTACTCTGGGGCCAACGTCCTGACTTTC. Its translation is CASSIWDSAYSGANVLTF.

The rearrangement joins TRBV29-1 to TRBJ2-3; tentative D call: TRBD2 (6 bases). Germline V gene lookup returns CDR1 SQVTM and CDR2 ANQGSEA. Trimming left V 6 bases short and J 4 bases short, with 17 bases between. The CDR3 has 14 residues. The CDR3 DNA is TGCAGCGTCGGGGGACCTCTGGACCCAGATACGCAGTATTTT. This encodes CSVGGPLDPDTQYF.

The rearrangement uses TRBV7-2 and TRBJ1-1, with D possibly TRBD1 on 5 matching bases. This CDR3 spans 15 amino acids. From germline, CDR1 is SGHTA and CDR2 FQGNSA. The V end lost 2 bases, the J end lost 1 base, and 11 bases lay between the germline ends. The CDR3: CASSLKGRANTEAFF. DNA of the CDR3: TGTGCCAGCAGCTTAAAGGGCAGGGCGAACACTGAAGCTTTCTTT.

The CDR3 reads CASSVGGQGNQPQHF. The CDR3 bases are TGTGCCAGCAGCGTAGGGGGACAGGGAAATCAGCCCCAGCATTTT. This chain uses TRBV9 with TRBJ1-5, with 9 bases lining up with TRBD1. V was clipped by 0 bases and J by 4 bases; unmatched bases: 2. Germline values: CDR1 SGDLS, CDR2 YYNGEE. The CDR3 length is 15 residues.

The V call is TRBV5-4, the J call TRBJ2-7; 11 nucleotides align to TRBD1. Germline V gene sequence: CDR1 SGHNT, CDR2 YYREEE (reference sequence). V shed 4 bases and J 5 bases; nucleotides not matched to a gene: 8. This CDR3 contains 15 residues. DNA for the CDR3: TGTGCCAGCAGCCCAGCTGGACAGGGGGCGCACGAGCAGTACTTC. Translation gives CASSPAGQGAHEQYF.

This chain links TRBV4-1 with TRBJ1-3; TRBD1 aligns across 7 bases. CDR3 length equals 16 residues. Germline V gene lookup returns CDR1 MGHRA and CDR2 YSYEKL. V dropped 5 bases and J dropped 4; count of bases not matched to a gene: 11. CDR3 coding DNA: TGCGCCAGCAGCTTCGCAAGAGGGGGCGCCGGAAACACCATATATTTT. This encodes CASSFARGGAGNTIYF.

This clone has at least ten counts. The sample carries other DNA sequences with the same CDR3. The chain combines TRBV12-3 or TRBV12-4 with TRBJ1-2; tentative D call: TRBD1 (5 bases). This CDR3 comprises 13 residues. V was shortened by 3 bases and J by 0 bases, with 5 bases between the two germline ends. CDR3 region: CASSLTANYGYTF. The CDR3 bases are TGTGCCAGCAGTTTGACAGCTAACTATGGCTACACCTTC.

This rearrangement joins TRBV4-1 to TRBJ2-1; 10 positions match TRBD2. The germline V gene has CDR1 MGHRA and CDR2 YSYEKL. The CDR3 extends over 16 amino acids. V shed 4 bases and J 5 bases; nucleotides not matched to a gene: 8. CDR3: CASSPSTSGPNNEQFF. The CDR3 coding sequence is TGCGCCAGCAGCCCTTCGACTAGCGGGCCCAACAATGAGCAGTTCTTC.

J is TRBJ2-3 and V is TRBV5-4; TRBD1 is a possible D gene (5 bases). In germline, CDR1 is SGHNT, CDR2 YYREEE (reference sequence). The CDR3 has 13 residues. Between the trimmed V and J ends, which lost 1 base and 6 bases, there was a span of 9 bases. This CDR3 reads CASSLSRADTQYF. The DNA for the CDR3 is TGTGCCAGCAGCTTGAGCAGGGCGGATACGCAGTATTTT.